The T cell receptor (beta chain) under discussion was sequenced for a study of T cell responses to AZD1222 COVID-19 vaccine (dated by TCRdb to the early 2020s). For the study in its entirety: Because spike-specific TCR depth and breadth did not differ between the two schedules, AZD1222 recipients who got a second dose at roughly 4 weeks were pooled with those who got a second dose at roughly 12 weeks. Trial participants were enrolled into age subgroups of 18-55, 56-69 and 70-plus years, which contained 148, 28 and 57 TCR-sequenced participants, respectively. A total of 230 or so trial participants underwent TCR sequencing, of whom some 210 received two doses of AZD1222 and 26 received two doses of the MenACWY control vaccine. On the study overall, not on this receptor specifically: Participants were mostly white British, with more females than males. The authors suggested clonal diversity may have been underestimated. Spike-specific TCR breadth and depth rose significantly after two AZD1222 doses compared with day 0 and with MenACWY recipients. No day 14 peak-response samples were available, so repertoires were characterized only after the peak T cell response. The vaccine-associated CD4 TCRs covered the entire spike protein, and the dominant responses fell in regions 160-218 and 743-854. Reportedly, close to half of the unique spike-specific TCRs recognized epitopes lying outside the regions that are mutated in the B.1.351 and B.1.1.7 variants. Only 5 to 7 AZD1222 recipients were SARS-CoV-2 seropositive at baseline, limiting conclusions about previously exposed vaccinees. The 56-69-year group was small, and its depth increase did not reach significance, likely because of low power.

This clone was seen only once. Its antigen remains undetermined. The sample holds no much larger clone one base away, and base qualities are not on file. What the time point label conveys for this sample: baseline before first vaccination. Samples from vaccinated people were obtained from the UK trials COV001 and COV002, which included a single-blind randomized controlled phase 2/3 trial of AZD1222 (ChAdOx1 nCoV-19) in healthy adults. For TCRbeta chain sequencing, PBMC samples from trial participants were taken at day 0 and at day 28 after the second dose. Sequences SGHDT (CDR1) and YYEEEE (CDR2) are obtained from the germline V gene. V and J lose 0 bases and 0 bases, and a span of 7 bases separates them. The CDR3 measures 14 amino acids from cysteine to valine. The read is trimmed to its CDR3 DNA, 42 bases read in frame from base 1. The CDR3 regions of human TCRbeta chains were subjected to immunosequencing. The source study handled its data this way. TCRs in the repertoires were compared against a reference library of SARS-CoV-2-specific TCRs that had been generated with the MIRA antigen-specificity platform. Breadth was defined as the fraction of unique TCRs that were SARS-CoV-2-associated, and depth was defined as the fraction of total T cells that were SARS-CoV-2-associated. Using the MIRA data, every spike-specific TCR was mapped to the spike region that the TCR reacted to and assigned to either a CD4 or a CD8 class. Log10-transformed breadth and depth values were compared by one-way ANOVA with Sidak's multiple comparisons tests. Entries here come from immuneACCESS through TCRdb and include only in-frame sequences with V and J called. Some clones fail to appear in such tables; in the studies checked, an unresolved V gene covers under half of the shortfall, and the cause of the remainder is unknown. D and trimming come from the DNA, and the V and J calls and clone size come from that table. This sample gives fewer than 200,000 clones in total; over 80% of them show up just once. 8% to 13% of the sample is held by the ten biggest clonotypes.

The sequencing here drew on peripheral blood, taken on day 0 of AZD1222 vaccination. This TCR was sampled from an adult in good health. The chain couples TRBV5-6 to TRBJ2-7; the D segment cannot be called with confidence. This receptor carries the CDR3 CASSLGGSSYEQYV. The nucleotide sequence reads TGTGCCAGCAGCTTGGGGGGAAGCTCCTACGAGCAGTACGTC.